The 17 T cell receptor beta chains below all came from one sample that was sequenced in a study of blood T cell repertoires in COVID-19. Only in-frame clones appear in the TCRdb table, and some are missing; sequencing was by immunoSEQ multiplex PCR. The sample gives 250,000 to 300,000 clones, 85% to 90% of which show up once; roughly 11% is in the top ten. Sequences were obtained from peripheral blood. The receptor source for this set is a woman aged 25 to 39 with COVID-19, enrolled during active disease.

The chain has TRBV4-1 and TRBJ1-1, with D tentatively TRBD1 (5 bases). Germline V gene data show CDR1 as MGHRA and CDR2 as YSYEKL. This CDR3 is 14 amino acids long. V lost 3 bases to trimming and J lost 4 bases, with 12 bases between them. The CDR3 loop reads CASSHPTGGTEAFF. CDR3 in DNA: TGCGCCAGCAGCCACCCGACGGGGGGCACTGAAGCTTTCTTT.

This chain links TRBV3-1 (or the pseudogene TRBV3-2) with TRBJ2-1; tentatively, D is TRBD2 (7 bases). The germline CDR1 and CDR2 sequences are LGHDT and YNNKEL (reference sequence). There are 16 residues in the CDR3. The V and J ends lost 1 base and 9 bases respectively, with 19 bases between them. This CDR3 is CASSQVPGGAGGEQFF. DNA of the CDR3: TGTGCCAGCAGCCAAGTTCCTGGGGGGGCCGGAGGTGAGCAGTTCTTC.

The gene calls are TRBV10-1 and TRBJ2-3; tentatively, D is TRBD1 (6 bases). The V gene lost 5 bases and the J gene lost 3 bases, with 9 bases spanning the gap. The CDR3 extends over 13 amino acids. The germline CDR1 and CDR2 sequences are WNHNN and SYGVQD (reference sequence). CDR3 bases: TGCGCCAGCAGTTTAACAGGGACAGATACGCAGTATTTT. It is translated as CASSLTGTDTQYF.

This clone was seen a handful of times. The chain couples TRBV19 to TRBJ1-1; the match to TRBD1 covers 12 bases. Trimming cost V 7 bases and J 5 bases; bases outside gene matches: 8. Germline-derived CDR1 and CDR2 are LNHDA and SQIVND (reference sequence). The CDR3 is 15 amino acids. The CDR3 region is CASTLGQGAVTEAFF. The CDR3 coding sequence is TGTGCCAGTACCCTGGGACAGGGGGCGGTAACTGAAGCTTTCTTT.

The genes are TRBV4-2 and TRBJ2-2; 8 bases fit TRBD2. There are 17 residues in the CDR3. J was trimmed by 3 bases and V by 8 bases; bases with no gene match: 14. The germline gives CDR1 LGHNA, CDR2 YNFKEQ. The CDR3 DNA reads TGTGCCAGCCAGCCGGGACTAGGGGGGGGAGACACCGGGGAGCTGTTTTTT. Its translation: CASQPGLGGGDTGELFF.

This sequence joins TRBV3-1 (or the pseudogene TRBV3-2) and TRBJ1-5, with 7 nucleotides matching TRBD1. V lost 3 bases to trimming and J lost 7 bases; unmatched junction nucleotides: 9. Looked up from germline, CDR1 is LGHDT and CDR2 is YNNKEL (reference sequence). This CDR3 has 15 residues. This CDR3 reads CASSHGGTGVQPQHF. Here the CDR3 DNA reads TGTGCCAGCAGCCACGGGGGCACAGGGGTACAGCCCCAGCATTTT.

This chain uses TRBV5-1 with TRBJ1-2; D gene unclear. Germline V gives CDR1 SGHRS, CDR2 YFSETQ. With 0 bases removed from V and 4 bases from J, the gap between germline ends came to 16 bases. The CDR3 runs to 16 residues. The CDR3 DNA reads TGCGCCAGCAGCTTGGGAATGTCGGGAAGTAGCTATGGCTACACCTTC. This sequence encodes CASSLGMSGSSYGYTF.

The J gene is TRBJ2-3, the V gene TRBV18; D possibly corresponds to TRBD2 (6 bases). V was pared by 5 bases and J by 4 bases, with 22 bases between. CDR1 and CDR2 from the germline V gene are KGHSH and LQKENI. The CDR3 loop spans 17 amino acids. The chain's CDR3 is CASSSSKGTEGADTQYF. The DNA for the CDR3 is TGTGCCAGCTCATCGAGCAAGGGGACTGAAGGGGCAGATACGCAGTATTTT.

The chain recombines TRBV6-5 with TRBJ1-2; tentatively, D is TRBD1 (5 bases). This CDR3 region has 14 residues. V lost 7 bases and J 6 bases, leaving 18 bases between the germline ends. Per germline, CDR1 MNHEY and CDR2 SVGAGI. CDR3 protein: CASTSIGHSDGYTF. The CDR3 nucleotides are TGTGCCAGCACCTCCATAGGACATAGTGATGGCTACACCTTC.

This clone was detected only a few times. This rearrangement joins TRBV3-1 (or the pseudogene TRBV3-2) to TRBJ1-2; TRBD1 aligns across 7 bases. With V trimmed by 6 bases and J by 0 bases, 10 bases remained unmatched. The CDR3 loop spans 16 amino acids. Germline values: CDR1 LGHDT, CDR2 YNNKEL (reference sequence). The CDR3 sequence is CASRRGTESTNYGYTF. The CDR3 DNA sequence: TGTGCCAGCAGGAGAGGGACAGAGAGTACTAACTATGGCTACACCTTC.

Notes on this clone: Since the CDR3 does not end with the conserved phenylalanine or tryptophan, this likely comes from a read error. The limits of the CDR3 on the DNA are not certain, so only TCRdb's listed CDR3 is given. The chain carries TRBV20-1 and TRBJ1-2; TRBD1, the table's D call, was not compared with the DNA. The CDR3 region is 9 residues in length, termini included. Germline V gene sequence: CDR1 DFQATT, CDR2 SNEGSKA (reference sequence). The CDR3 spells CSSKQGARV.

On this clone: The junction departs from the called germline gene at one end, perhaps through a read error. The CDR3 here is CATSKGHEVGEQYF. For the CDR3, the DNA is TGCGCCACCAGCAAGGGACACGAGGTAGGCGAGCAGTACTTC. J is TRBJ2-7 and V is TRBV5-1; the D gene is possibly TRBD1 (6 bases). Germline V gene sequence: CDR1 SGHRS, CDR2 YFSETQ. The CDR3 has 14 amino acids.

The chain recombines TRBV30 with TRBJ2-7, with a tentative D call TRBD2 (5 bases). This CDR3 region has 15 residues. CDR1 is GTSNPN, CDR2 SVGIG, per germline (reference sequence). Trimming removed 4 bases at V and 0 bases at J, with 16 bases between. CDR3 nucleotide sequence: TGTGCCTGGACCACAAAGAGGGTACCCTCCTACGAGCAGTACTTC. Translating it yields CAWTTKRVPSYEQYF.

The gene calls are TRBV4-2 and TRBJ1-2; a weak D match, TRBD1 (6 bases). CDR3 length equals 15 residues. Germline CDR1 LGHNA, CDR2 YNFKEQ. The germline V and J ends were trimmed by 1 base and 6 bases, with 15 bases remaining between them. The CDR3 region is CASSQVDSEVNGYTF. The CDR3 coding sequence is TGTGCCAGCAGCCAAGTGGACAGTGAAGTGAATGGCTACACCTTC.

CDR3 nucleotide sequence: TGTGCCAGCAGTCCAGGACAGGTGTCCGGGGCCAACGTCCTGACTTTC. The encoded protein is CASSPGQVSGANVLTF. This chain connects TRBV27 to TRBJ2-6; 7 bases align to TRBD1. Germline lookup yields CDR1 MNHEY and CDR2 SMNVEV (reference sequence). The CDR3 sequence is 16 residues long. With 5 bases clipped from V and 4 bases from J, the junction kept 8 bases outside the gene matches.

J is TRBJ1-5 and V is TRBV27; D is perhaps TRBD1 (5 bases). The ends were cut back, 8 bases at V and 4 bases at J, with 18 bases in the middle. CDR1 is MNHEY and CDR2 is SMNVEV in the germline V gene (reference sequence). The CDR3 extends over 15 amino acids. The CDR3: CASRGGLLGNQPQHF. CDR3 DNA sequence: TGTGCCAGCCGGGGGGGACTTCTAGGGAATCAGCCCCAGCATTTT.

This chain links TRBV19 with TRBJ1-1; D is uncertain. This CDR3 is 15 amino acids long. Trimming removed 5 bases at V and 4 bases at J, with 17 bases between. Germline-derived CDR1 and CDR2 are LNHDA and SQIVND (reference sequence). CDR3 loop: CASSERELMGTEAFF. The CDR3, as DNA: TGTGCCAGTAGTGAAAGGGAGTTGATGGGCACTGAAGCTTTCTTT.